Listed below are T cell receptor beta chains from one sample, sequenced in a study of T cells after yellow fever vaccination. TCRdb analysed the 5' RACE reads with MiXCR anew, one entry per CDR3 protein. The data hold over 150,000 distinct CDR3 sequences, with about 7% observed a single time. Sequenced material: CD4+ T cells sorted from PBMCs, taken around 5 days after the first yellow fever vaccination. The receptor set was obtained from a man in his late teens or twenties who received the YFV17D yellow fever vaccine. The CDR3 runs from the conserved cysteine through the conserved F or W. D genes are given only for firm matches. Clone size is not always given. Where it is, it says once, few, many or a class for expanded clones.

j_call: TRBJ1-2
v_call: TRBV20-1
clone_size: few
d_call: TRBD1
cdr3_aa: CSARAQGTGGGNYGYTF
cdr3_nt: TGCAGTGCTAGGGCCCAAGGGACAGGGGGTGGAAACTATGGCTACACCTTC

j_call: TRBJ2-5
v_call: TRBV20-1
clone_size: many
d_call: NA
cdr3_aa: CSARDYGETQYF
cdr3_nt: TGCAGTGCTAGGGACTATGGAGAGACCCAGTACTTC

j_call: TRBJ1-6
v_call: TRBV7-2
clone_size: many
d_call: NA
cdr3_aa: CASSLVVQVEPLHF
cdr3_nt: TGTGCCAGCAGCTTAGTGGTACAGGTTGAACCCCTCCACTTT

j_call: TRBJ2-5
v_call: TRBV20-1
clone_size: many
d_call: NA
cdr3_aa: CSAGGGVTQYF
cdr3_nt: TGCAGTGCAGGAGGGGGGGTGACCCAGTACTTC

j_call: TRBJ1-2
v_call: TRBV27
clone_size: many
d_call: NA
cdr3_aa: CASSSQGIGQGYTF
cdr3_nt: TGTGCCAGCAGTTCCCAGGGGATAGGTCAGGGCTACACCTTC

j_call: TRBJ2-2
v_call: TRBV11-2
clone_size: few
d_call: NA
cdr3_aa: CASSYDSTGELFF
cdr3_nt: TGTGCCAGCAGCTACGACTCTACCGGGGAGCTGTTTTTT

j_call: TRBJ2-5
v_call: TRBV7-9
clone_size: many
d_call: TRBD2
cdr3_aa: CASSLGLAGGQESQYF
cdr3_nt: TGTGCCAGCAGCTTAGGACTAGCGGGGGGCCAAGAATCCCAGTACTTC

j_call: TRBJ1-6
v_call: TRBV5-6
clone_size: many
d_call: NA
cdr3_aa: CASSLQLGDGSPLHF
cdr3_nt: TGTGCCAGCAGCTTGCAGCTAGGGGACGGATCACCCCTCCACTTT

j_call: TRBJ2-3
v_call: TRBV6-2/TRBV6-3
clone_size: few
d_call: NA
cdr3_aa: CASSLRDAGPDTQYF
cdr3_nt: TGTGCCAGCAGTTTGCGGGACGCCGGACCAGATACGCAGTATTTT

j_call: TRBJ2-1
v_call: TRBV7-3
clone_size: many
d_call: TRBD1
cdr3_aa: CASSSQGVPNNEQFF
cdr3_nt: TGTGCCAGCAGCTCTCAGGGGGTCCCGAACAATGAGCAGTTCTTC

j_call: TRBJ1-2
v_call: TRBV20-1
clone_size: many
d_call: NA
cdr3_aa: CSASLHPSANYGYTF
cdr3_nt: TGCAGTGCTAGTTTACACCCCAGCGCCAACTATGGCTACACCTTC

j_call: TRBJ2-1
v_call: TRBV5-4
clone_size: few
d_call: NA
cdr3_aa: CASSLLSGGYNEQFF
cdr3_nt: TGTGCCAGCAGCCTCCTTTCGGGTGGGTACAATGAGCAGTTCTTC

j_call: TRBJ2-7
v_call: TRBV2
clone_size: few
d_call: NA
cdr3_aa: CAGRASYEQYF
cdr3_nt: TGTGCCGGCAGGGCATCCTACGAGCAGTACTTC

j_call: TRBJ1-2
v_call: TRBV19
clone_size: few
d_call: TRBD1
cdr3_aa: CAGPYHDRGNYGYTF
cdr3_nt: TGTGCCGGACCCTACCACGACAGGGGAAACTATGGCTACACCTTC

j_call: TRBJ2-6
v_call: TRBV7-2
clone_size: NA
d_call: NA
cdr3_aa: CASSMHSGANVLTF
cdr3_nt: TGTGCCAGCAGTATGCACTCTGGGGCCAACGTCCTGACTTTC

j_call: TRBJ2-3
v_call: TRBV10-3
clone_size: many
d_call: TRBD2
cdr3_aa: CAISATSGVTDTQYF
cdr3_nt: TGTGCCATCAGTGCGACTAGCGGGGTAACAGATACGCAGTATTTT

j_call: TRBJ1-2
v_call: TRBV24-1
clone_size: many
d_call: NA
cdr3_aa: CATSEAGFRYGYTF
cdr3_nt: TGTGCCACCAGTGAAGCAGGGTTTCGCTATGGCTACACCTTC

j_call: TRBJ1-1
v_call: TRBV6-2/TRBV6-3
clone_size: NA
d_call: TRBD1
cdr3_aa: CASGGQGFSFEAFF
cdr3_nt: TGTGCCAGCGGTGGACAGGGATTTTCTTTTGAAGCTTTCTTT

j_call: TRBJ1-2
v_call: TRBV3-1
clone_size: many
d_call: NA
cdr3_aa: CASSHIDTLYYGYTF
cdr3_nt: TGTGCCAGCAGCCATATCGACACCTTATACTATGGCTACACCTTC

j_call: TRBJ1-6
v_call: TRBV27
clone_size: few
d_call: NA
cdr3_aa: CASSLWARKFAMSPLHF
cdr3_nt: TGTGCCAGCAGTTTATGGGCCCGCAAATTCGCCATGTCACCCCTCCACTTT

j_call: TRBJ1-2
v_call: TRBV5-1
clone_size: NA
d_call: NA
cdr3_aa: CASSSRVGSYGYTF
cdr3_nt: TGCGCCAGCAGCTCCAGGGTGGGAAGCTATGGCTACACCTTC

j_call: TRBJ2-3
v_call: TRBV6-2/TRBV6-3
clone_size: few
d_call: TRBD2
cdr3_aa: CASSYSRTRSPTDTQYF
cdr3_nt: TGTGCCAGCAGTTACTCGAGGACTAGATCTCCCACAGATACGCAGTATTTT

j_call: TRBJ2-3
v_call: TRBV7-9
clone_size: many
d_call: NA
cdr3_aa: CASAAAVGTDTQYF
cdr3_nt: TGTGCCAGCGCCGCGGCTGTCGGCACAGATACGCAGTATTTT

j_call: TRBJ2-6
v_call: TRBV7-3
clone_size: NA
d_call: TRBD2
cdr3_aa: CASSLQTSGGSGANVLTF
cdr3_nt: TGTGCCAGCAGCCTACAGACTAGCGGGGGCTCTGGGGCCAACGTCCTGACTTTC